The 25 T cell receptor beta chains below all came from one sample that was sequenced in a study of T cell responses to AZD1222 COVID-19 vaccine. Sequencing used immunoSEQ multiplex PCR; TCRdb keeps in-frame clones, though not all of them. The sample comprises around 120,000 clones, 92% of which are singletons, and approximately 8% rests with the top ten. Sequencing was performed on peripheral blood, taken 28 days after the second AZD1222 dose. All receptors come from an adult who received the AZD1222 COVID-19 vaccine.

The CDR3 sequence is CASSGYNEQFF. The CDR3 DNA reads as TGTGCCAGCAGTGGATACAATGAGCAGTTCTTC. The rearrangement joins TRBV2 to TRBJ2-1; D unclear. Germline CDR1 reads SNHLY; CDR2 reads FYNNEI. The CDR3 contains 11 residues. Trimming cost V 4 bases and J 4 bases, with 2 bases left between them.

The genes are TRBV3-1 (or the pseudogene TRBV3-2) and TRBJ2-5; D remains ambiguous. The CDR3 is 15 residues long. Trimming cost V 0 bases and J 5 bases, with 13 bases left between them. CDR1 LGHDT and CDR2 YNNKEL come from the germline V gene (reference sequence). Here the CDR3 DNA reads TGTGCCAGCAGCCAAGATCTCGACGCCGGGGAGACCCAGTACTTC. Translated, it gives CASSQDLDAGETQYF.

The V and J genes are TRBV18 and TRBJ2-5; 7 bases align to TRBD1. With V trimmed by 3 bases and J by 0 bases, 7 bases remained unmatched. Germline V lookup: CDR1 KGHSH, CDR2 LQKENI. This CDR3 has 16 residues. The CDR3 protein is CASSPETGMYQETQYF. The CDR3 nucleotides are TGTGCCAGCTCACCGGAGACAGGGATGTACCAAGAGACCCAGTACTTC.

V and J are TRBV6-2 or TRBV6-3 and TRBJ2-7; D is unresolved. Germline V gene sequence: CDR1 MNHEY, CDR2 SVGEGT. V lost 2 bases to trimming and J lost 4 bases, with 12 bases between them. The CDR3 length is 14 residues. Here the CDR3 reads CASSYLRTAYEQYF. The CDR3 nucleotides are TGTGCCAGCAGTTACCTCAGGACCGCATACGAGCAGTACTTC.

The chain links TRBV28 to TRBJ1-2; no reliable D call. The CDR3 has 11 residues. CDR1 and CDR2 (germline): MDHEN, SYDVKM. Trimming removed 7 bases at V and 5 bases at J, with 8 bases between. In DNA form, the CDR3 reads TGTGCCAGCACCTCATGGTATGGCTACACCTTC. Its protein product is CASTSWYGYTF.

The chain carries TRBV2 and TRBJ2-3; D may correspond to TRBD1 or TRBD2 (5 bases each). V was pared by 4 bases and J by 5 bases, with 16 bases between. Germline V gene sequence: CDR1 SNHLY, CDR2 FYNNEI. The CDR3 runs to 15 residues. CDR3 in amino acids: CASSGDGPRKDTQYF. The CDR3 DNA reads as TGTGCCAGCAGTGGGGACGGGCCTAGAAAAGATACGCAGTATTTT.

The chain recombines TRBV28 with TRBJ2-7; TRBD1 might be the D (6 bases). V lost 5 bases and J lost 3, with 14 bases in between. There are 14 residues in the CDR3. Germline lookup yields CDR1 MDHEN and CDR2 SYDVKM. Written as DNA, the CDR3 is TGTGCCAGCAGTCTAAGGACAGCCCTCTACGAGCAGTACTTC. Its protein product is CASSLRTALYEQYF.

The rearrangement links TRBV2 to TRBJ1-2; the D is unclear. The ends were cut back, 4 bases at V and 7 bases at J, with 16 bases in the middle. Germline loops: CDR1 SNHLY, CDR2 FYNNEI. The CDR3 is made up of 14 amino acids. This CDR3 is CASSVLEAKGGYTF. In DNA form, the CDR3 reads TGTGCCAGCAGTGTTCTCGAGGCAAAGGGTGGCTACACCTTC.

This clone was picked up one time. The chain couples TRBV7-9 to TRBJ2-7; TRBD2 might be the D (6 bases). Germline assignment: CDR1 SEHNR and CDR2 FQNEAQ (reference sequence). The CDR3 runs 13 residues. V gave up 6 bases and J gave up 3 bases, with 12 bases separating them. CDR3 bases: TGTGCCAGCAGTCAAGTGGGGGGCTACGAGCAGTACTTC. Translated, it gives CASSQVGGYEQYF. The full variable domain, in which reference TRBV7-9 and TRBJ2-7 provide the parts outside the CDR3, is DTGVSQNPRHKITKRGQNVTFRCDPISEHNRLYWYRQTLGQGPEFLTYFQNEAQLEKSRLLSDRFSAERPKGSFSTLEIQRTEQGDSAMYLCASSQVGGYEQYFGPGTRLTVT.

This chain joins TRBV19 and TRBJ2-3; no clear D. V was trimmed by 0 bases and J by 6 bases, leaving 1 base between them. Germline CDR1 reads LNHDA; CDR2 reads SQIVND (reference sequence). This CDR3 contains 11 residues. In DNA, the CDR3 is TGTGCCAGTAGTATAGAGGATACGCAGTATTTT. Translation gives CASSIEDTQYF. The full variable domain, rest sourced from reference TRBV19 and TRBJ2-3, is DGGITQSPKYLFRKEGQNVTLSCEQNLNHDAMYWYRQDPGQGLRLIYYSQIVNDFQKGDIAEGYSVSREKKESFPLTVTSAQKNPTAFYLCASSIEDTQYFGPGTRLTVL.

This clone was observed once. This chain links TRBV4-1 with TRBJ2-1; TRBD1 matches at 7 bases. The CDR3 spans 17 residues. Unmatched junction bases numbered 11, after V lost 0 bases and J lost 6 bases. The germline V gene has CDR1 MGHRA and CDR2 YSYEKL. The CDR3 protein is CASSQDNLRGLGNEQFF. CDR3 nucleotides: TGCGCCAGCAGCCAAGATAACTTGAGGGGGCTTGGCAATGAGCAGTTCTTC.

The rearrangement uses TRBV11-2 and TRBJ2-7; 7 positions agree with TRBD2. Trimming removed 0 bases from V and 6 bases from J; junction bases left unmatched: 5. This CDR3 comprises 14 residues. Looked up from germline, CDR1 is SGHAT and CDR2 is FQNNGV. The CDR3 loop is CASSLEWGGIEQYF. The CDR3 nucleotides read TGTGCCAGCAGCTTAGAATGGGGAGGGATCGAGCAGTACTTC.

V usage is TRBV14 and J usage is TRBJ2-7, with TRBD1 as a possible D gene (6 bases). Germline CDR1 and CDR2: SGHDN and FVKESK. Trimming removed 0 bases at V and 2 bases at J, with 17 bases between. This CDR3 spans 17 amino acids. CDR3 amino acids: CASSQDPWAGAPYEQYF. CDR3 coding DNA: TGTGCCAGCAGCCAAGATCCATGGGCAGGGGCCCCCTACGAGCAGTACTTC. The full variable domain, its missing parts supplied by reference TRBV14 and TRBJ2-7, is EAGVTQFPSHSVIEKGQTVTLRCDPISGHDNLYWYRRVMGKEIKFLLHFVKESKQDESGMPNNRFLAERTGGTYSTLKVQPAELEDSGVYFCASSQDPWAGAPYEQYFGPGTRLTVT.

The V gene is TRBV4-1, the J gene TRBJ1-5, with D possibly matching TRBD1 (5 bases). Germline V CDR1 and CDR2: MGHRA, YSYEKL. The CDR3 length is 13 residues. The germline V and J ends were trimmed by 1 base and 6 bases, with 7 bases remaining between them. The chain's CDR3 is CASSQGQLQPQHF. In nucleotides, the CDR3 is TGCGCCAGCAGCCAAGGACAGCTTCAGCCCCAGCATTTT.

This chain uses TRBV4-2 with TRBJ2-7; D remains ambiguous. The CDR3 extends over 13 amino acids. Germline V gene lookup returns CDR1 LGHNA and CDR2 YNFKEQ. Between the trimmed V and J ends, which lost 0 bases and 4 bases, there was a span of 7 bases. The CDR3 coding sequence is TGTGCCAGCAGCCAAGATTCTCGGTACGAGCAGTACTTC. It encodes CASSQDSRYEQYF.

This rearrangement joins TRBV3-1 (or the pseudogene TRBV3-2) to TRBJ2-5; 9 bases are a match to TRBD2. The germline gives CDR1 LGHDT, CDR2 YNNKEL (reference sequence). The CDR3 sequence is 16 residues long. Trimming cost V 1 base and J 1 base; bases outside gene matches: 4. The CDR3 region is CASSQGGGGGQETQYF. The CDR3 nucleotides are TGTGCCAGCAGCCAAGGCGGCGGGGGGGGCCAAGAGACCCAGTACTTC.

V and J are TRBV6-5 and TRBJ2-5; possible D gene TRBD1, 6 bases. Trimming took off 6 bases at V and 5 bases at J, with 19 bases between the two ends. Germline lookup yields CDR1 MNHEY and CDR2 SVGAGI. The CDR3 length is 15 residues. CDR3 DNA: TGTGCCAGCAGCCTAATCCTAGGGGGTCGGGAGACCCAGTACTTC. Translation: CASSLILGGRETQYF.

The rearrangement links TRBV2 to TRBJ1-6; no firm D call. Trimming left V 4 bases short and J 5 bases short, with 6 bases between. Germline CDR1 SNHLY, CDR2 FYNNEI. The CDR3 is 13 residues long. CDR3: CASSGGDNSPLHF. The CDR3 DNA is TGTGCCAGCAGTGGTGGCGATAATTCACCCCTCCACTTT. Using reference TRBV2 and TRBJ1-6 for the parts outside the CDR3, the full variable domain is EPEVTQTPSHQVTQMGQEVILRCVPISNHLYFYWYRQILGQKVEFLVSFYNNEISEKSEIFDDQFSVERPDGSNFTLKIRSTKLEDSAMYFCASSGGDNSPLHFGNGTRLTVT.

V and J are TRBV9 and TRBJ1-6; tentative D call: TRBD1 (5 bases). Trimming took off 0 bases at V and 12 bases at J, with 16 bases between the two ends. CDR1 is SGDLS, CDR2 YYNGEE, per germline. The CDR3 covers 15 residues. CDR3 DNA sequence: TGTGCCAGCAGCGTAGGTGTAGGGGCTATAGAACCCCTCCACTTT. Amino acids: CASSVGVGAIEPLHF.

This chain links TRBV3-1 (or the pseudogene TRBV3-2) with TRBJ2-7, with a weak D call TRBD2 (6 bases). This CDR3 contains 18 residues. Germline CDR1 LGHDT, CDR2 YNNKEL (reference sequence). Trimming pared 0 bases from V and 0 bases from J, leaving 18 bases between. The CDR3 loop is CASSQDRGLYRSSYEQYF. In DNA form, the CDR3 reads TGTGCCAGCAGCCAAGATCGGGGACTTTACAGGAGCTCCTACGAGCAGTACTTC.

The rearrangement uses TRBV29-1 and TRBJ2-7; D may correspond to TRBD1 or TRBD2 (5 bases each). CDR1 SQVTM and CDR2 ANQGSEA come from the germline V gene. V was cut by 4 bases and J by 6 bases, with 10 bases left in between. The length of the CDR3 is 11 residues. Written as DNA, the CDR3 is TGCAGCGTTGTGGGGGTCTCCGAGCAGTACTTC. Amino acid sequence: CSVVGVSEQYF.

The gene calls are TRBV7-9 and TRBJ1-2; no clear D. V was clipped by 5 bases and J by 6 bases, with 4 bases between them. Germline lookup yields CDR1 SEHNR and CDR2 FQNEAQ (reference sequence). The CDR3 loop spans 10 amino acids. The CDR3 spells CASSTDGYTF. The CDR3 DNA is TGTGCCAGCAGCACAGATGGCTACACCTTC.

The chain's CDR3 is CASSYSQGPTEAFF. CDR3 nucleotides: TGTGCCAGCAGTTACTCTCAGGGGCCCACTGAAGCTTTCTTT. V and J are TRBV6-5 and TRBJ1-1; weak D call: TRBD1 (6 bases). Germline CDR1 is MNHEY and CDR2 is SVGAGI. This CDR3 is built from 14 residues. Between the trimmed V and J ends, which lost 0 bases and 4 bases, there was a span of 9 bases.

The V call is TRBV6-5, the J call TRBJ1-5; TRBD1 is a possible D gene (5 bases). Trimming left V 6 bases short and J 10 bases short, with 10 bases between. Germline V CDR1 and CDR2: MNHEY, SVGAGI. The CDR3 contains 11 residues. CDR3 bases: TGTGCCAGCAGCCAGGGCTTACCCCAGCATTTT. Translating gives CASSQGLPQHF.

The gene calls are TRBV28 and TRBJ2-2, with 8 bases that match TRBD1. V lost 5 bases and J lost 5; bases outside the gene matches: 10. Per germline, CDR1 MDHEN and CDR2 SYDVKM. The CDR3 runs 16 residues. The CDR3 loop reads CASSKAADRVTGELFF. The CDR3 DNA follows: TGTGCCAGCAGTAAGGCTGCGGACAGGGTTACCGGGGAGCTGTTTTTT.